This TCR beta chain comes out of a study of blood T cell repertoires in COVID-19 (dated by TCRdb to 2020 to 2022). Some background on the complete study: The collaborator samples originated in the United States, Italy and Spain and spanned the acute and convalescent phases of COVID-19. The repertoires were made available in a free public database intended to serve as a resource for research on the immune response to SARS-CoV-2. The dataset comprised deeply sampled blood TCRbeta repertoires from subjects exposed to, actively infected with, or recovered from COVID-19. Samples were obtained from the ongoing ImmuneRACE study (first 160 participants) and from 1,254 subjects provided by 6 global collaborators. The material from the prospective study consisted of cDNA or gDNA derived from T cells, B-cell-depleted T cells, or PBMCs. Where available, HLA class I and class II types were obtained from metadata supplied by the sample provider rather than from assay-based typing. A de-identified subject ID, COVID-19 status, age in years and sex were almost always included in the sample metadata.

What the study reported, not specific to this receptor: How much clinical and demographic metadata was included differed by source and by participant, and the metadata was provided uncurated.

Worth noting for this clone: Its specific antigen is unknown. The input lacks base qualities; no much larger clone sits a single base away.

TCRbeta CDR3 regions were amplified from genomic DNA using the immunoSEQ Assay, a bias-controlled multiplex PCR. The paper's data handling went like this. Within the assay, amplification of reference gene primers was used to estimate how many nucleated cells each sample contained. To quantify the absolute abundance of each unique TCRbeta CDR3 rearrangement, sequence reads were collapsed and filtered. For each sample, productive Simpson clonality was calculated by taking the square root of Simpson's diversity index across productive rearrangements. Entries here come from immuneACCESS through TCRdb and include only in-frame sequences with V and J called. Some clones fail to appear in such tables; in the studies checked, an unresolved V gene covers under half of the shortfall, and the cause of the remainder is unknown. The D gene and trimming were derived from the DNA, and the V and J assignments and clone size from that table. This sample holds 140,000 to 150,000 clones; roughly 90% were observed only once. The ten largest clonotypes hold 2.3% of the sample.

The collaborating institutions used their own protocols to collect whole blood in K2EDTA tubes. For TCRbeta analysis, collaborators shipped samples in one of three forms: frozen whole blood, isolated PBMCs, or DNA extracted from either of those sample types. Per the germline V gene, MGHRA is the CDR1 and YSYEKL is the CDR2. The CDR3 starts with the cysteine, ends with the phenylalanine, and has 16 residues. Only CDR3 DNA remains: 48 bases, in frame from the first base. Deletion took 0 bases off V and 0 bases off J, with a span of 9 bases between the germline ends. Material: peripheral blood. Recombination joined TRBV4-1 with TRBJ1-5; TRBD1 might be the D gene, on 5 matching bases. This clonotype originated in a human donor in a cohort sampled during active COVID-19. The CDR3 in this case is CASSQDPGLSNQPQHF. In nucleotide form, the sequence is TGCGCCAGCAGCCAAGATCCGGGACTTAGCAATCAGCCCCAGCATTTT.